A single sample is the source of the 9 T cell receptor beta chains below, sequenced in a study of T cells in Graves' hyperthyroidism and ophthalmopathy. TCR beta CDR3 sequences were amplified from RNA transcripts. The TCR CDR3 was amplified in a first-round RT-PCR using the HTBI primer set. TCRdb ran MiXCR on the multiplex PCR reads and lists one entry per CDR3 protein. Here the sample spans 550,000 to 700,000 distinct CDR3 sequences, more than 45% being singletons. Material for sequencing was peripheral blood or thyroid tissue (not recorded which). These receptors were obtained from an adult woman with Graves' disease, either hyperthyroidism or ophthalmopathy (not recorded which).

This clonotype has ten or more counts. The rearrangement links TRBV7-9 to TRBJ2-7; TRBD2 aligns across 8 bases. This CDR3 spans 14 amino acids. Per germline, CDR1 SEHNR and CDR2 FQNEAQ (reference sequence). V dropped 1 base and J dropped 3; count of bases not matched to a gene: 2. The CDR3 DNA follows: TGTGCCAGCAGCTTAGTAAGCGGGGGCTACGAGCAGTACTTC. It specifies CASSLVSGGYEQYF.

There are a few counts of this clonotype. CDR3 DNA sequence: TGTGCCAGTAGCGACAGGGGGGACACTGAAGCTTTCTTT. Its translation: CASSDRGDTEAFF. The V and J genes are TRBV19 and TRBJ1-1, with 9 bases lining up with TRBD1. Germline CDR1 and CDR2: LNHDA and SQIVND (reference sequence). V dropped 6 bases and J dropped 3; count of bases not matched to a gene: 2. This CDR3 region has 13 residues.

The chain links TRBV30 to TRBJ2-7; TRBD2 matches 8 bases. V trimming: 3 bases; J trimming: 5 bases; junction bases outside the gene matches: 9. The CDR3 consists of 14 residues. In germline, CDR1 is GTSNPN, CDR2 SVGIG (reference sequence). The CDR3 sequence: CAWRKSGSINEQYF. The CDR3 DNA reads TGTGCCTGGAGGAAGAGCGGGAGTATCAACGAGCAGTACTTC.

On this clonotype itself: A read error may produce the germline difference seen at one junction end. This chain uses TRBV7-9 with TRBJ1-2; D remains ambiguous. This CDR3 is 15 amino acids long. Germline CDR1 SEHNR, CDR2 FQNEAQ (reference sequence). The CDR3: CASSLGPGHLYGHTF. The CDR3 DNA reads as TGTGCCAGCAGCTTAGGGCCCGGGCACCTCTATGGCCACACCTTC. The whole variable domain, remainder taken from reference TRBV7-9 and TRBJ1-2, is DTGVSQNPRHKITKRGQNVTFRCDPISEHNRLYWYRQTLGQGPEFLTYFQNEAQLEKSRLLSDRFSAERPKGSFSTLEIQRTEQGDSAMYLCASSLGPGHLYGHTFGSGTRLTVV.

The rearrangement joins TRBV4-1 to TRBJ2-5; 9 nucleotides agree with TRBD1. The CDR3 spans 16 residues. Germline-derived CDR1 and CDR2 are MGHRA and YSYEKL. Trimming took 2 bases from V and 3 from J; bases not matched to a gene: 7. This chain's CDR3 is CASSQRPGQGKETQYF. Here the CDR3 DNA reads TGCGCCAGCAGCCAACGTCCGGGACAGGGCAAAGAGACCCAGTACTTC.

The gene calls are TRBV5-1 and TRBJ1-6; D may be TRBD1 (5 bases). The ends were cut back, 4 bases at V and 5 bases at J, with 13 bases in the middle. The CDR3 is 15 residues long. CDR1 and CDR2 (germline): SGHRS, YFSETQ. The CDR3 sequence is CASSIGAGNNSPLHF. The CDR3 region has the DNA TGCGCCAGCAGCATTGGGGCAGGGAATAATTCACCCCTCCACTTT.

This clonotype has more than one count but fewer than ten. The chain is built from TRBV9 and TRBJ2-3; D not certain. The length of the CDR3 is 11 residues. V was shortened by 7 bases and J by 4 bases, with 7 bases between the two germline ends. The germline V gene has CDR1 SGDLS and CDR2 YYNGEE. The DNA of the CDR3 is TGTGCCAGCTATTCAGCAGATACGCAGTATTTT. Protein: CASYSADTQYF.

In this sample, this clonotype turned up many times. The rearrangement links TRBV6-5 to TRBJ1-5, with a possible D match to TRBD1 (6 bases). From germline, CDR1 is MNHEY and CDR2 SVGAGI. The CDR3 is made up of 15 amino acids. Trimming took 6 bases from V and 3 from J, leaving 15 bases between them. The CDR3 sequence is CASSSGQLHNQPQHF. The DNA of the CDR3 is TGTGCCAGCAGCTCTGGACAGCTACACAATCAGCCCCAGCATTTT.

To note about this clonotype: A read error is likely, as this CDR3 ends without the conserved phenylalanine or tryptophan. The DNA is omitted, as the CDR3 cannot be located on it reliably, and the CDR3 follows TCRdb's listing. The chain recombines TRBV20-1 with TRBJ1-4. The CDR3 sequence runs 9 residues, both termini included. Germline CDR1 reads DFQATT; CDR2 reads SNEGSKA (reference sequence). CDR3 loop: CSARRGLLS.